This entry lists 21 T cell receptor beta chains sequenced from one sample in a study of identical twins. MiXCR was run by TCRdb on the 5' RACE reads, yielding one entry per CDR3 protein. The sample comprises roughly 1,500,000 distinct CDR3 sequences, around 29% of which are singletons, and 0.25% to 0.3% rests with the top ten. The sequenced material came from cord blood. These receptors originate from a newborn girl in good health.

The chain joins TRBV7-6 to TRBJ2-1, with 10 bases fitting TRBD2. The ends lost 4 bases at V and 7 bases at J; junction bases unmatched: 13. Germline CDR1 reads SGHVS; CDR2 reads FNYEAQ. The CDR3 is made up of 17 amino acids. The CDR3 sequence: CASSSFGASGGTNEQFF. The CDR3 DNA reads as TGTGCCAGCAGCTCCTTCGGGGCTAGCGGGGGTACTAATGAGCAGTTCTTC.

The chain carries TRBV2 and TRBJ2-1; 9 bases are shared with TRBD1. With V trimmed by 8 bases and J by 15 bases, 17 bases remained unmatched. The CDR3 extends over 14 amino acids. In germline, CDR1 is SNHLY, CDR2 FYNNEI. CDR3 amino acids: CASLWDRAGVGAFF. The CDR3 DNA follows: TGTGCCAGCCTCTGGGACAGGGCTGGGGTTGGTGCGTTCTTC.

In its sample, this clonotype was seen a few times. This chain joins TRBV24-1 and TRBJ2-7; 8 nucleotides agree with TRBD1. This CDR3 contains 16 residues. The ends lost 1 base at V and 2 bases at J; junction bases unmatched: 6. From germline, CDR1 is KGHDR and CDR2 SFDVKD. The CDR3 DNA sequence: TGTGCCACCAGTGATTTTACGACGACAGGGGCCTACGAGCAGTACTTC. Its translation is CATSDFTTTGAYEQYF.

The table lists this clonotype with many counts. This sequence joins TRBV2 and TRBJ1-2, with D possibly TRBD1 on 5 matching bases. The V end lost 6 bases, the J end lost 1 base, and 9 bases lay between the germline ends. The CDR3 consists of 13 residues. Germline V gives CDR1 SNHLY, CDR2 FYNNEI. CDR3 bases: TGTGCCAGCAGCCAACAGGATAACTATGGCTACACCTTC. Translation: CASSQQDNYGYTF.

J is TRBJ2-1 and V is TRBV27, with 7 bases matching TRBD2. V trimming: 6 bases; J trimming: 4 bases; junction bases outside the gene matches: 24. Germline loops: CDR1 MNHEY, CDR2 SMNVEV (reference sequence). The CDR3 runs 20 residues. The CDR3 DNA sequence: TGTGCCAGCAGCCTCAACCTCCGACCTTCTAGCGGTCATTTATACAATGAGCAGTTCTTC. This encodes CASSLNLRPSSGHLYNEQFF.

The chain employs TRBV7-2 and TRBJ2-1; D may match TRBD1 or TRBD2 (5 bases each). The CDR3 totals 16 residues. Germline CDR1 and CDR2: SGHTA and FQGNSA. Trimming took off 5 bases at V and 4 bases at J, with 18 bases between the two ends. The CDR3 nucleotides are TGTGCCAGCAGCCCGGGTTCCGGGACCGCTTACAATGAGCAGTTCTTC. Protein sequence: CASSPGSGTAYNEQFF.

The chain carries TRBV4-1 and TRBJ1-4; D ambiguous. Trimming took off 7 bases at V and 0 bases at J, with 15 bases between the two ends. CDR1 and CDR2 from the germline V gene are MGHRA and YSYEKL. This CDR3 has 16 amino acids. The DNA of the CDR3 is TGCGCCAGCAAAGCGGTATGGGATCCAACTAATGAAAAACTGTTTTTT. Protein product: CASKAVWDPTNEKLFF.

This clonotype occurred a few times. V gene TRBV7-2 combines with J gene TRBJ2-7; D unresolved. Germline V gene lookup returns CDR1 SGHTA and CDR2 FQGNSA. This CDR3 region has 17 residues. V gave up 1 base and J gave up 0 bases, with 16 bases separating them. This chain's CDR3 is CASSLGLRVRSSYEQYF. The DNA for the CDR3 is TGTGCCAGCAGCTTAGGCTTGAGAGTCCGGAGCTCCTACGAGCAGTACTTC.

This chain uses TRBV7-9 with TRBJ2-6; no definite D call. The V gene lost 2 bases and the J gene lost 4 bases, with 12 bases spanning the gap. The CDR3 spans 16 residues. CDR1 and CDR2 (germline): SEHNR, FQNEAQ (reference sequence). The CDR3 sequence: CASSLIYRTGANVLTF. The CDR3 nucleotides are TGTGCCAGCAGCTTAATATACAGAACCGGGGCCAACGTCCTGACTTTC.

The chain has TRBV7-9 and TRBJ1-2; 12 bases map to TRBD1. Losses at the gene ends were 5 bases for V and 6 bases for J; bases not matched to a gene: 4. The CDR3 contains 14 residues. CDR1 is SEHNR and CDR2 is FQNEAQ in the germline V gene (reference sequence). The CDR3 loop is CASSPGTGGDGYTF. The CDR3 nucleotides read TGTGCCAGCAGCCCCGGGACAGGGGGCGATGGCTACACCTTC.

In its sample, this clonotype was seen a few times. The rearrangement uses TRBV14 and TRBJ2-1; TRBD2 might be the D (7 bases). The CDR3 totals 20 residues. V was shortened by 0 bases and J by 2 bases, with 23 bases between the two germline ends. CDR1 and CDR2 (germline): SGHDN, FVKESK. The chain's CDR3 is CASSQELGGLAEMTYNEQFF. CDR3 nucleotides: TGTGCCAGCAGCCAAGAATTAGGGGGGCTAGCGGAAATGACCTACAATGAGCAGTTCTTC.

The chain is built from TRBV10-3 and TRBJ1-2; D may be TRBD1 (6 bases). The CDR3 runs 20 residues. V dropped 2 bases and J dropped 4 bases, with 29 bases sitting between them. Germline CDR1 and CDR2: ENHRY and SYGVKD. The CDR3 protein is CAISETQFSRYGRDTYGYTF. As DNA, the CDR3 is TGTGCCATCAGTGAGACCCAGTTCAGTAGATATGGGCGGGACACCTATGGCTACACCTTC.

A few counts support this clonotype. The V gene is TRBV6-2 or TRBV6-3, the J gene TRBJ2-1; tentatively, D is TRBD2 (6 bases). The CDR3 length is 15 residues. Germline assignment: CDR1 MNHEY and CDR2 SVGEGT. V was clipped by 5 bases and J by 7 bases, with 18 bases between them. CDR3 amino acids: CASSPDSGPGNEQFF. Here the CDR3 DNA reads TGTGCCAGCAGTCCCGACAGCGGGCCGGGTAATGAGCAGTTCTTC.

The chain links TRBV6-6 to TRBJ1-2, with 7 bases fitting TRBD1. V lost 0 bases to trimming and J lost 5 bases; unmatched junction nucleotides: 12. The CDR3 spans 17 residues. The germline CDR1 and CDR2 sequences are MNHNY and SVGAGI (reference sequence). As DNA, the CDR3 is TGTGCCAGCAGTTACTCTCGACAGGGACCTCTCGGGTATGGCTACACCTTC. It yields the protein CASSYSRQGPLGYGYTF.

The chain employs TRBV3-1 and TRBJ1-2; TRBD1 agrees at 8 bases. CDR3 size: 12 residues. Germline CDR1 and CDR2: LGHDT and YNNKEL (reference sequence). V shed 9 bases, J shed 7 bases, and the junction held 7 bases outside the gene matches. The CDR3 loop is CASIQGAAGYTF. The CDR3 bases are TGTGCCAGTATCCAGGGGGCGGCTGGCTACACCTTC.

V gene TRBV7-9 combines with J gene TRBJ2-3; D gene unclear. V dropped 0 bases and J dropped 0 bases, with 7 bases sitting between them. The germline gives CDR1 SEHNR, CDR2 FQNEAQ (reference sequence). This CDR3 has 15 residues. The CDR3 sequence: CASSLAHRSTDTQYF. CDR3 in DNA: TGTGCCAGCAGCTTAGCCCATAGAAGCACAGATACGCAGTATTTT.

This clonotype has a handful of counts. J is TRBJ2-7 and V is TRBV20-1; D perhaps matches TRBD2 (6 bases). V was cut by 3 bases and J by 5 bases, with 20 bases left in between. The CDR3 runs to 15 residues. Germline CDR1 is DFQATT and CDR2 is SNEGSKA (reference sequence). CDR3 bases: TGCAGTGCTAGCTTCCCGGGAAGGGGACTCCACGAGCAGTACTTC. It yields the protein CSASFPGRGLHEQYF.

V is TRBV12-3 or TRBV12-4 and J is TRBJ2-5; D not resolved. Trimming shortened V by 5 bases and J by 7 bases, and 14 bases separated the two germline ends. CDR3 length equals 13 residues. The DNA of the CDR3 is TGTGCCAGCAGTCCTCCTCCGCCAGGGACCCAGTACTTC. Translated, it gives CASSPPPPGTQYF.

The rearrangement uses TRBV24-1 and TRBJ1-1; unclear D gene. The CDR3 is 13 amino acids. CDR1 KGHDR and CDR2 SFDVKD come from the germline V gene. Trimming cost V 5 bases and J 1 base, with 7 bases left between them. For the CDR3, the DNA is TGTGCCACCAGTGGGTCTGGGAACACTGAAGCTTTCTTT. Translating gives CATSGSGNTEAFF.

Notes on this clonotype: One end of the junction does not line up with germline, which may come from a read error. The chain couples TRBV7-2 to TRBJ2-3; no firm D call. Germline CDR1 reads SGHTA; CDR2 reads FQGNSA. The CDR3 length is 11 residues. In DNA form, the CDR3 reads TGTGCCAACAGCTCCCCGGGTACGCAGTATTTT. Translating gives CANSSPGTQYF.

This clonotype appeared a few times. The CDR3 sequence: CASSEAAPQGIYGYTF. The CDR3 DNA follows: TGTGCCAGCAGTGAAGCAGCTCCACAGGGGATCTATGGCTACACCTTC. V and J are TRBV2 and TRBJ1-2; the match to TRBD1 covers 7 bases. Per the germline V gene, CDR1 is SNHLY and CDR2 is FYNNEI. CDR3 length equals 16 residues. Losses at the gene ends were 0 bases for V and 4 bases for J; bases not matched to a gene: 8.